Shown below are 13 T cell receptor beta chains from a single sample sequenced in a study of CD4 T cells in relation to SARS-CoV-2 and coronaviruses. Unexposed donor CD4+ T cells date from 2011-2018, before the COVID-19 pandemic. CD4+ T cells were isolated from the cells after more than 8 days of culture. These TCRs' antigens remain unknown. Profiling relied on immunoSEQ multiplex PCR, and the TCRdb table lists in-frame clones only, not all of them. The sample yields tens of thousands of clones, around 72% seen once. Sequenced input: CD4+ T cells from PBMCs, cultured in vitro. The origin of the receptors is a human donor in good health.

The J gene is TRBJ1-3, the V gene TRBV5-5; D unresolved. V shed 0 bases and J shed 3 bases, with 22 bases lying between them. This CDR3 has 19 amino acids. Germline V CDR1 and CDR2: SGHKS, YYEKEE (reference sequence). The CDR3 loop is CASSLEPAVLKAYGNTIYF. In nucleotides, the CDR3 is TGTGCCAGCAGCTTGGAGCCCGCCGTCTTAAAAGCTTATGGAAACACCATATATTTT.

The rearrangement links TRBV5-1 to TRBJ1-2; D may be TRBD1 (6 bases). Trimming cost V 0 bases and J 6 bases, with 15 bases left between them. This CDR3 has 15 residues. Germline V gene data show CDR1 as SGHRS and CDR2 as YFSETQ. The CDR3 here is CASSLGTGLWNGYTF. The CDR3 nucleotides are TGCGCCAGCAGCTTGGGAACAGGGCTATGGAATGGCTACACCTTC.

This clone was observed a handful of times. The V call is TRBV2, the J call TRBJ2-7; the D is unclear. CDR1 is SNHLY, CDR2 FYNNEI, per germline. V shed 7 bases and J shed 0 bases, with 16 bases lying between them. There are 15 residues in the CDR3. CDR3 nucleotide sequence: TGTGCCAGCATTATGTCGAGAGCGAGCTCCTACGAGCAGTACTTC. The encoded protein is CASIMSRASSYEQYF. Full variable domain (rest looked up from reference TRBV2 and TRBJ2-7): EPEVTQTPSHQVTQMGQEVILRCVPISNHLYFYWYRQILGQKVEFLVSFYNNEISEKSEIFDDQFSVERPDGSNFTLKIRSTKLEDSAMYFCASIMSRASSYEQYFGPGTRLTVT.

This clone was detected only a few times. CDR3 nucleotide sequence: TGTGCCAGTAGTATAGGACAAACCCTCTCCTACGAGCAGTACTTC. As protein: CASSIGQTLSYEQYF. The chain links TRBV19 to TRBJ2-7; the D is unclear. The CDR3 consists of 15 residues. From germline, CDR1 is LNHDA and CDR2 SQIVND (reference sequence). V was cut by 1 base and J by 0 bases, with 10 bases left in between.

The J gene is TRBJ1-1, the V gene TRBV5-1, with TRBD1 matching over 8 bases. The V gene end was trimmed by 0 bases and the J gene end by 5 bases; junction bases not matched to a gene: 3. This CDR3 contains 14 residues. Per the germline V gene, CDR1 is SGHRS and CDR2 is YFSETQ. The CDR3, as DNA: TGCGCCAGCAGCTTGGGTGACAGGGGAACTGAAGCTTTCTTT. It specifies CASSLGDRGTEAFF.

In nucleotides, the CDR3 is TGTGCCAGCAGCGAACAGGGGGTTGAGCAGTTCTTC. Its translation: CASSEQGVEQFF. The rearrangement links TRBV7-9 to TRBJ2-1; 8 bases map to TRBD1. The CDR3 totals 12 residues. The junction had 3 bases not matched to a gene; V was cut back by 5 bases and J by 9 bases. Germline CDR1 is SEHNR and CDR2 is FQNEAQ (reference sequence).

CDR3 sequence (DNA): TGTGCCAGCAGCCGCCGGGAGTCCCATTCACCCCTCCACTTT. It codes for CASSRRESHSPLHF. This chain uses TRBV3-1 (or the pseudogene TRBV3-2) with TRBJ1-6, with D unresolved. The CDR3 covers 14 residues. CDR1 LGHDT and CDR2 YNNKEL come from the germline V gene (reference sequence). Trimming took off 4 bases at V and 8 bases at J, with 12 bases between the two ends.

The sample holds a few counts of this clone. V is TRBV19 and J is TRBJ2-7; D uncertain. CDR1 is LNHDA, CDR2 SQIVND, per germline (reference sequence). V was clipped by 5 bases and J by 2 bases, with 10 bases between them. The CDR3 loop spans 13 amino acids. The chain's CDR3 is CASSLNKAYEQYF. CDR3 in DNA: TGTGCCAGTAGTTTAAATAAGGCCTACGAGCAGTACTTC.

The chain combines TRBV24-1 with TRBJ1-5; 7 nucleotides line up with TRBD1. Germline V gives CDR1 KGHDR, CDR2 SFDVKD. CDR3 size: 15 residues. With 4 bases clipped from V and 0 bases from J, the junction kept 2 bases outside the gene matches. The CDR3 DNA follows: TGTGCCACCAGTGAGGGACAGCATAGCAATCAGCCCCAGCATTTT. Translating gives CATSEGQHSNQPQHF.

This rearrangement joins TRBV6-5 to TRBJ2-7; D gene ambiguous. Germline assignment: CDR1 MNHEY and CDR2 SVGAGI. Trimming took 4 bases from V and 4 from J, leaving 5 bases between them. This CDR3 region has 11 residues. The CDR3 DNA reads TGTGCCAGCAGTTTGGGATACGAGCAGTACTTC. It encodes CASSLGYEQYF.

V gene TRBV5-1 combines with J gene TRBJ1-1; tentatively, D is TRBD1 (6 bases). CDR3 length equals 15 residues. Trimming shortened V by 1 base and J by 6 bases, and 16 bases separated the two germline ends. Germline V CDR1 and CDR2: SGHRS, YFSETQ. CDR3 coding DNA: TGCGCCAGCAGCTTGAACGAGGGAAGGGGGTCTGAAGCTTTCTTT. This encodes CASSLNEGRGSEAFF.

This sequence joins TRBV19 and TRBJ1-1, with a weak D call TRBD1 (6 bases). V was shortened by 7 bases and J by 3 bases, with 21 bases between the two germline ends. The CDR3 loop spans 16 amino acids. From germline, CDR1 is LNHDA and CDR2 SQIVND (reference sequence). CDR3 nucleotides: TGTGCCAGTATTGAATCCGGGGGACAAGTATACACTGAAGCTTTCTTT. It specifies CASIESGGQVYTEAFF.

This chain connects TRBV9 to TRBJ2-5, with 8 bases matching TRBD2. CDR1 SGDLS and CDR2 YYNGEE come from the germline V gene. There are 15 residues in the CDR3. After removal of 0 bases from V and 7 bases from J, the junction contained 8 bases not matched to a gene. Written as DNA, the CDR3 is TGTGCCAGCAGCGTAGAGGGGACTAGATACGTGACCCAGTACTTC. Translated: CASSVEGTRYVTQYF.